This is a list of T cell receptor beta chains from one sample in a study of low-dose radiotherapy and immunotherapy resistance in tumors. Each CDR3 protein is one row after TCRdb ran MiXCR on the reads. Among tens of thousands of distinct CDR3 sequences, roughly a sixth were seen once, and the ten largest hold roughly 2.8%. The specimen was PBMCs, collected before treatment. The receptors stem from a male donor with prostate cancer. CDR3s include the opening cysteine and the closing phenylalanine or tryptophan.

TRBJ2-1	TRBV19	CASKPGGPTTSNEQFF
TRBJ2-4	TRBV6-2/TRBV6-3	CASRDDLAKNIQYF
TRBJ2-7	TRBV19	CASKGADTDHEQYF
TRBJ1-2	TRBV6-6	CASSPAQIKQGLYGYTF
TRBJ1-1	TRBV10-3	CASEAGGNTEAFF
TRBJ2-2	TRBV5-5	CASSLDPYGGELFF
TRBJ2-2	TRBV28	CASSLGVTGELFF
TRBJ1-2	TRBV19	CASSIGPGGQTNYGYTF
TRBJ2-5	TRBV7-2	CASSLAAGGVKTQYF
TRBJ2-1	TRBV12-3/TRBV12-4	CASSLGYRNEQFF
TRBJ1-1	TRBV19	CASSIDPRTGRMDTEAFF
TRBJ2-5	TRBV29-1	CSVILRDRDQETQYF
TRBJ2-2	TRBV29-1	CSVVTSAGFTGELFF
TRBJ2-7	TRBV2	CAAGGGEYEQYF
TRBJ2-1	TRBV5-1	CASSFRDRRGNEQFF
TRBJ1-1	TRBV15	CATSNNRGGTEAFF
TRBJ1-6	TRBV6-8	CASSYRTPDPSSPLHF
TRBJ2-7	TRBV10-3	CAIRKDPGQGPEEQYF
TRBJ2-4	TRBV3-1	CASSQDGFGGGPVAKNIQYF
TRBJ2-3	TRBV5-1	CASTRLAGGTDTQYF
TRBJ2-1	TRBV24-1	CATSLGGGYNEQFF
TRBJ2-1	TRBV21-1	CASSKAKVSEQFF
TRBJ2-2	TRBV2	CASRIGVLTGELFF
TRBJ2-2	TRBV12-3/TRBV12-4	CASSFGAGELFF
TRBJ1-5	TRBV3-1	CASSLGSGSNQPQHF
TRBJ2-7	TRBV7-6	CASSRGSTGEQYF
TRBJ1-4	TRBV14	CASSQGQGFAFSDEKLFF
TRBJ2-3	TRBV6-2/TRBV6-3	CASSFRTGSDTQYF
TRBJ2-7	TRBV10-3	CAISYDSPLAYEQYF
TRBJ1-1	TRBV7-8	CASSSQVDTEAFF
TRBJ2-3	TRBV5-4	CASSSSGADTQYF
TRBJ2-3	TRBV6-1	CASSPGTSGGASTQYF
TRBJ2-7	TRBV2	CASRGTEPRIYEQYF
TRBJ2-7	TRBV6-2/TRBV6-3	CASRDPASYEQYF
TRBJ2-3	TRBV7-2	CASSFRAPGGTDTQYF
TRBJ2-3	TRBV3-1	CASSKGLAVSDTQYF
TRBJ2-7	TRBV5-1	CASSPRVRSYEQYF
TRBJ2-7	TRBV2	CASRIAGPSYEQYF
TRBJ2-7	TRBV5-5	CASSRGPGQGAHEQYF
TRBJ2-5	TRBV14	CASSPASVQETQYF
TRBJ2-5	TRBV6-2/TRBV6-3	CASTKEGGGPGTQYF
TRBJ1-4	TRBV4-2	CASSLQKANEKLFF
TRBJ2-3	TRBV12-3/TRBV12-4	CASRTGTGVADTQYF
TRBJ1-1	TRBV3-1	CASSQGFGLMNTEAFF
TRBJ2-7	TRBV11-2	CASSLQGDRGDEQYF
TRBJ1-5	TRBV19	CASSIVAGGKQPQHF
TRBJ2-1	TRBV2	CASSPLAGGARRFF